What follows are 11 T cell receptor beta chains derived from one specimen sequenced in a study of brain T cells in children with intractable seizures. Assay: immunoSEQ multiplex PCR; the TCRdb copy retains only in-frame clones and omits some. This sample has under 400,000 clones, with 85% to 95% found just once. Described time point: blood from clinic visit 5 months post-surgery; TSC patient then seizure free. The sample was peripheral blood, taken approximately 5 months after surgery. All receptors derive from a boy under two years old with tuberous sclerosis and intractable seizures.

This chain links TRBV19 with TRBJ2-7, with D possibly being TRBD1 (5 bases). Germline-derived CDR1 and CDR2 are LNHDA and SQIVND (reference sequence). V lost 8 bases and J 5 bases, leaving 10 bases between the germline ends. This CDR3 is 11 amino acids long. The CDR3 sequence is CASGQGNEQYF. CDR3 nucleotide sequence: TGTGCCAGTGGGCAGGGCAACGAGCAGTACTTC.

Here the CDR3 reads CASSWDLGSVRDEQFF. The CDR3 coding sequence is TGTGCCAGCTCGTGGGATTTAGGTTCTGTTAGGGATGAGCAGTTCTTC. The rearrangement links TRBV27 to TRBJ2-1; D is uncertain. The CDR3 runs 16 residues. Per germline, CDR1 MNHEY and CDR2 SMNVEV (reference sequence). V gave up 8 bases and J gave up 8 bases, with 25 bases separating them.

The chain is built from TRBV7-8 and TRBJ1-1; 9 bases line up with TRBD1. The CDR3 sequence is 14 residues long. The trim removed 5 bases at V and 4 bases at J, leaving 5 bases unmatched. Germline CDR1 and CDR2: SGHVS and FQNEAQ. CDR3 protein: CASSPGQGSTEAFF. CDR3 bases: TGTGCCAGCAGCCCAGGACAGGGGAGCACTGAAGCTTTCTTT.

CDR3 sequence: CASSVRLTGELFF. The CDR3 DNA follows: TGTGCCAGCAGCGTACGCCTTACCGGGGAGCTGTTTTTT. The chain joins TRBV9 to TRBJ2-2; D is unresolved. V lost 1 base to trimming and J lost 5 bases, with 6 bases between them. CDR3 length: 13 amino acids. The germline gives CDR1 SGDLS, CDR2 YYNGEE. Complete variable domain (other parts from reference TRBV9 and TRBJ2-2): DSGVTQTPKHLITATGQRVTLRCSPRSGDLSVYWYQQSLDQGLQFLIQYYNGEERAKGNILERFSAQQFPDLHSELNLSSLELGDSALYFCASSVRLTGELFFGEGSRLTVL.

The J gene is TRBJ2-7, the V gene TRBV7-9; D unresolved. The CDR3 has 13 residues. Trimming removed 1 base at V and 2 bases at J, with 6 bases between. Germline V gene data show CDR1 as SEHNR and CDR2 as FQNEAQ (reference sequence). DNA for the CDR3: TGTGCCAGCAGCTTAGTACAGACCTACGAGCAGTACTTC. Amino acid sequence: CASSLVQTYEQYF.

The chain uses TRBV27 and TRBJ2-7; D is perhaps TRBD2 (5 bases). Germline loops: CDR1 MNHEY, CDR2 SMNVEV (reference sequence). The length of the CDR3 is 14 residues. Trimming pared 5 bases from V and 7 bases from J, leaving 18 bases between. The CDR3 DNA follows: TGTGCCAGCAGTCGAGGGAGCCCTCTGGGGGAGCAGTACTTC. It is translated as CASSRGSPLGEQYF.

A note on this clone: The junction differs from germline at one of its ends, possibly a read error. The chain is built from TRBV6-6 and TRBJ2-7; D not certain. The CDR3 consists of 12 residues. Germline V lookup: CDR1 MNHNY, CDR2 SVGAGI (reference sequence). Written as DNA, the CDR3 is TGTGCCAGCGGTTACGGATTCTACGAGCAGTACTTC. Translating gives CASGYGFYEQYF.

This rearrangement joins TRBV27 to TRBJ2-5; D may be TRBD1 or TRBD2 (5 bases each). From germline, CDR1 is MNHEY and CDR2 SMNVEV (reference sequence). The CDR3 has 13 amino acids. Trimming pared 5 bases from V and 9 bases from J, leaving 16 bases between. Written as DNA, the CDR3 is TGTGCCAGCAGTCCCCCCCTGGGGGAAGCCCAGTACTTC. It encodes CASSPPLGEAQYF.

J is TRBJ1-4 and V is TRBV30, with a possible D match to TRBD1 (5 bases). The V end lost 5 bases, the J end lost 3 bases, and 7 bases lay between the germline ends. CDR3 length equals 12 residues. Germline loops: CDR1 GTSNPN, CDR2 SVGIG (reference sequence). The CDR3 is CAWQGANEKLFF. The CDR3 coding sequence is TGTGCCTGGCAAGGGGCTAATGAAAAACTGTTTTTT.

The V call is TRBV11-2, the J call TRBJ2-1; 10 bases are shared with TRBD1. The CDR3 length is 15 residues. CDR1 is SGHAT, CDR2 FQNNGV, per germline. J was trimmed by 4 bases and V by 5 bases; bases with no gene match: 5. The CDR3: CASSPDRGGYNEQFF. CDR3 in DNA: TGTGCCAGCAGCCCGGACAGGGGGGGATACAATGAGCAGTTCTTC.

V usage is TRBV10-3 and J usage is TRBJ1-4; 7 bases are a match to TRBD1. The CDR3 runs to 14 residues. The germline V gene has CDR1 ENHRY and CDR2 SYGVKD. V gave up 4 bases and J gave up 8 bases; unmatched junction bases: 7. This CDR3 is CAISAGTDGEKLFF. In nucleotides, the CDR3 is TGTGCCATCAGTGCAGGGACAGATGGGGAAAAACTGTTTTTT.